The present TCR beta chain was sequenced within a study of blood T cell repertoires in COVID-19. Study summary: The United States, Italy and Spain supplied acute and convalescent COVID-19 samples. Sources were T cells, B-cell-depleted T cells, or PBMCs; the material itself was cDNA or gDNA.

TCRdb's table, derived via immunoSEQ multiplex PCR, lists solely in-frame clones and lacks some. This sample has 110,000 to 150,000 clones, with approximately 85% found just once. CDR1 and CDR2 (germline): MNHEY, SVGAGI. The CDR3 totals 15 residues. Trimming shortened V by 0 bases and J by 2 bases, and 8 bases separated the two germline ends. The J gene is TRBJ1-3, the V gene TRBV6-5; perhaps TRBD1 as D (5 bases). The clonotype comes from a man in his forties or fifties with acute or convalescent COVID-19. Sequencing input: peripheral blood. CDR3 loop: CASSYSDRAGNTIYF. The CDR3 bases are TGTGCCAGCAGTTACTCCGACAGAGCTGGAAACACCATATATTTT.